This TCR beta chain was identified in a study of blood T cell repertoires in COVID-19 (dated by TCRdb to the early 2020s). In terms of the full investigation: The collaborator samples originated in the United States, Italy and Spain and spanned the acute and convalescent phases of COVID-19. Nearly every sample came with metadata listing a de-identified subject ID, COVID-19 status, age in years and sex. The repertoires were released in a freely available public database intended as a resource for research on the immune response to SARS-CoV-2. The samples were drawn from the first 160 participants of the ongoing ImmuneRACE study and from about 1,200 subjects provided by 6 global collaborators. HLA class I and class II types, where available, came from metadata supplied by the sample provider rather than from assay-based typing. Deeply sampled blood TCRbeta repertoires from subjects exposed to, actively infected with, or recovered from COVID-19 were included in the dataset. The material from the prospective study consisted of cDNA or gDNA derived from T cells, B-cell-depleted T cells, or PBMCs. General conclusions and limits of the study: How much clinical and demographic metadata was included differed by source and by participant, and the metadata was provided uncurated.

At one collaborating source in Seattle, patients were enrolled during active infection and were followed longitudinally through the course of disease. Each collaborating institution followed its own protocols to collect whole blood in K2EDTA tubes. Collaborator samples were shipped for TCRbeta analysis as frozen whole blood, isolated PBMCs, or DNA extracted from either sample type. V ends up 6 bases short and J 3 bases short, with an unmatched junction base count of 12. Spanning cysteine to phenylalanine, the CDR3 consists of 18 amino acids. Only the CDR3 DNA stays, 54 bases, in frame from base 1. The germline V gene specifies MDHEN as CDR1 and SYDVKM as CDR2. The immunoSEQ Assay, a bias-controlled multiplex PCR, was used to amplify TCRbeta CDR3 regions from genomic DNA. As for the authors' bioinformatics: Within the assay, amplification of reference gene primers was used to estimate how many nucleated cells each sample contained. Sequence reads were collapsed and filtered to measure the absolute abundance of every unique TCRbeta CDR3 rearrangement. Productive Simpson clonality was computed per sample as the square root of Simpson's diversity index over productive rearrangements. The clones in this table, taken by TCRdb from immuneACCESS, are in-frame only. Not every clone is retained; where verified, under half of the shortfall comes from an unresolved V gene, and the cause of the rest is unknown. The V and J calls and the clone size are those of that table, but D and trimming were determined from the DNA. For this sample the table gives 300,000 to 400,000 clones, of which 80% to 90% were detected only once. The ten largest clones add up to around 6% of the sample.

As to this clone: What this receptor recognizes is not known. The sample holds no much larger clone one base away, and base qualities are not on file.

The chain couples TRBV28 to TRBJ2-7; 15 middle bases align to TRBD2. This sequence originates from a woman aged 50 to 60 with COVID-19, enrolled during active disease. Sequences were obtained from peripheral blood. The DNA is TGTGCCAGCAGCACTCCGGGACTAGCGGGAGGCGGCCTCTACGAGCAGTACTTC. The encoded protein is CASSTPGLAGGGLYEQYF.